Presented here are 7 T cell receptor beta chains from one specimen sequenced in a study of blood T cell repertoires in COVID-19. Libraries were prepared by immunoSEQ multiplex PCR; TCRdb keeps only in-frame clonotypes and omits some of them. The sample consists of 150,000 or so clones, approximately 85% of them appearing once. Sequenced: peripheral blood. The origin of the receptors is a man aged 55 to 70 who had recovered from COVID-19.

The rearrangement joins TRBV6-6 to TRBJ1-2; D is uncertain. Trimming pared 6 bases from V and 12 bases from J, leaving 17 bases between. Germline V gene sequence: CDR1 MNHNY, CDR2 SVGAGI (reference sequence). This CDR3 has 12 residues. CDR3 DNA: TGTGCCAGCAGAAGAACCGAGGGCCTCGACACCTTC. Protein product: CASRRTEGLDTF.

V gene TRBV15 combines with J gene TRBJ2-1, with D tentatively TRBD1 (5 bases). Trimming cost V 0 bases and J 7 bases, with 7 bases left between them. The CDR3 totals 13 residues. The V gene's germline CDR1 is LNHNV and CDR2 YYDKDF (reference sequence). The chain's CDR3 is CATSRDPGNEQFF. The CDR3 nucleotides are TGTGCCACCAGCAGAGATCCAGGGAATGAGCAGTTCTTC.

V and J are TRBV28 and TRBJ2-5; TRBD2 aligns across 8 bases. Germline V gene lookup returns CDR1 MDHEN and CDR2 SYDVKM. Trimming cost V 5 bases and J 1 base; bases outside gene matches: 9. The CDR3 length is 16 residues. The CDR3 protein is CASSPPRTSGQETQYF. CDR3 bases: TGTGCCAGCAGTCCACCCCGTACTAGCGGCCAAGAGACCCAGTACTTC.

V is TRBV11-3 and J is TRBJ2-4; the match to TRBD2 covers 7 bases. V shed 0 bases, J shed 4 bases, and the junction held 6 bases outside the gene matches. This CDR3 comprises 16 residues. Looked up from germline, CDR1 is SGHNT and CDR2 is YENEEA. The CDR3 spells CASSLDSAGDKNIQYF. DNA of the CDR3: TGTGCCAGCAGCTTAGATAGTGCGGGGGATAAAAACATTCAGTACTTC. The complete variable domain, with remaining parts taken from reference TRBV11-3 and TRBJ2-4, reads EAGVVQSPRYKIIEKKQPVAFWCNPISGHNTLYWYLQNLGQGPELLIRYENEEAVDDSQLPKDRFSAERLKGVDSTLKIQPAELGDSAVYLCASSLDSAGDKNIQYFGAGTRLSVL.

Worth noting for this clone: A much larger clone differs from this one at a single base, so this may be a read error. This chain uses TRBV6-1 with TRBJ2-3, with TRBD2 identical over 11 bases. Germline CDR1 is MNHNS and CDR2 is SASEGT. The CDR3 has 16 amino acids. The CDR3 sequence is CVSSVGSGGASDTQYF. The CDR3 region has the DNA TGTGTCAGCAGTGTAGGTAGCGGGGGGGCATCAGATACGCAGTATTTT.

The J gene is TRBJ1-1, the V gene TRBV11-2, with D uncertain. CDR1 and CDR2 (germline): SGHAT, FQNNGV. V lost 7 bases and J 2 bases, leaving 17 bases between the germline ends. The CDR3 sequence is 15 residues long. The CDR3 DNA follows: TGTGCCAGCACCTCCTGGGGTCGGGAAAACACTGAAGCTTTCTTT. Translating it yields CASTSWGRENTEAFF.

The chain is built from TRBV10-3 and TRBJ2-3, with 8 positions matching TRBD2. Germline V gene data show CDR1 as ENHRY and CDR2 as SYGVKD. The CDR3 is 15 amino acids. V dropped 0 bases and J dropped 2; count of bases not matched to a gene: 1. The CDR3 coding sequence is TGTGCCATCAGTGAGTCGCGGGGGGACACAGATACGCAGTATTTT. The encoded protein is CAISESRGDTDTQYF.